This T cell receptor (beta chain) comes out of a study of cytomegalovirus exposure and HLA in healthy donors. Overall study context: Across about 400 genotyped donors, about 81% landed in the Caucasian-associated ancestry cluster.

With 60 Vbeta and 13 Jbeta primers, the PCR was carried out. TCRdb keeps only in-frame clones here, not all; method: immunoSEQ multiplex PCR. The sample lists some 130,000 clones, approximately 64% occurring once. The CDR3 is 12 amino acids. V shed 8 bases, J shed 5 bases, and the junction held 4 bases outside the gene matches. Germline values: CDR1 SGHVS, CDR2 FNYEAQ. With regard to this clone: Its specificity is unknown.

General study points: At a 0.05 false discovery rate, a later analysis found 18,000 or so TCR beta sequences to be associated with HLA alleles. Within an earlier analysis, most TCR beta V segments proved productive either about 87% or about 30% of the time. In a later analysis, TCR beta V- and J-gene trimming showed a link to a missense DCLRE1C variant.

The clonotype originates from a woman aged 40 to 50 in good health and CMV-seronegative. The specimen sequenced was PBMCs. This chain links TRBV7-6 with TRBJ2-5, with 8 bases lining up with TRBD1. The CDR3 region is CASRTGRETQYF. The CDR3 nucleotides are TGTGCCAGCCGGACAGGGCGGGAGACCCAGTACTTC.